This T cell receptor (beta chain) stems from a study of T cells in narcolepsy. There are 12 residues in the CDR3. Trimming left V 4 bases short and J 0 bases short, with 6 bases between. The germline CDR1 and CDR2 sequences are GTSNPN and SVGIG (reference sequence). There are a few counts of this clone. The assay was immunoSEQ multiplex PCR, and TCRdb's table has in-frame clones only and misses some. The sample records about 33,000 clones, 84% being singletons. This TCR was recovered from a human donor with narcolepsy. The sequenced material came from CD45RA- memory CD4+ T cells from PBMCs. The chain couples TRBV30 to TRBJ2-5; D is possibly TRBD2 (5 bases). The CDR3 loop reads CAWTSNQETQYF. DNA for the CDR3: TGTGCCTGGACTAGCAACCAAGAGACCCAGTACTTC.